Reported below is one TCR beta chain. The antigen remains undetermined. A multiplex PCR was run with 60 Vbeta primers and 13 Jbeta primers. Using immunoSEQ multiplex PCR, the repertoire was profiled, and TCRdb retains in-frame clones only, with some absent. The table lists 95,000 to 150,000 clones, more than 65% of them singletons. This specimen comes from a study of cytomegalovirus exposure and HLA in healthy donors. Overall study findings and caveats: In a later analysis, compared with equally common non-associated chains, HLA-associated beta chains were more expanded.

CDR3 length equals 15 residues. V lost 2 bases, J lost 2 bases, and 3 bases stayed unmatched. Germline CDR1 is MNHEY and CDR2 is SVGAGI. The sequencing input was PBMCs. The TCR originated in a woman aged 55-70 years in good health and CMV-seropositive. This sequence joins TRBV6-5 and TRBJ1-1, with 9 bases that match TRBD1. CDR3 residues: CASSYADRGNTEAFF. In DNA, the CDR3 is TGTGCCAGCAGTTACGCGGACAGGGGCAACACTGAAGCTTTCTTT.